The sequence of this T cell receptor (beta chain) was determined in a study of identical twins (dated by TCRdb to about 2016). As for the study more broadly: To test whether fetal clonotypes persist, the study used deep sequencing on TCR alpha and beta repertoires from monozygotic twins, unrelated adults of various ages, and cord blood. To rule out contamination, the twin experiments were replicated at different times with different library preparation protocols. The study at large found these results: Invariant T cells such as MAIT and iNKT could partly confound zero-insertion analyses, though diverse VJ usage argued against this for most clonotypes. The excess sharing between twins in beta out-of-frame sequences was weaker because fewer shared sequences reduced the signal-to-noise ratio. Out-of-frame TCR alpha sequences shared between twins showed an excess of low generation-probability sequences compared with coincidental sharing between unrelated individuals. Fewer insertions were carried by abundant cord blood beta clonotypes; a weaker similar trend was observed in young adult naive repertoires, while no such trend was observed in memory repertoires. Conclusions relied on cross-sectional statistical analysis, since the same donors could not be followed over many years. In monozygotic twins, out-of-frame TCR alpha sharing was systematically underestimated by recombination models, although the models agreed with sharing between unrelated individuals.

The library was prepared using 5' RACE. Sequencing was performed on an Illumina HiSeq 2000. Template switching added a universal primer binding site, and the final cDNA carried a unique molecular identifier that allowed TCR cDNA molecules to be counted accurately. Specific primers in the conserved constant-segment region were used to synthesize first-strand cDNA for the TCR alpha and beta chains. Each cDNA library was double barcoded, with a SMART-Mk sample barcode plus Illumina barcodes, to control for contamination. TruSeq adapter sequences, together with Illumina sample barcodes, were added in two successive PCR steps. The TCR alpha and beta cDNA libraries were sequenced on the Illumina HiSeq platform using custom primers. Per the original workflow: MiGEC processed the raw reads to extract unique molecular identifiers, while MiXCR was used to determine the CDR3 positions. Recombination models were inferred per individual with the repgenHMM and IGoR tools using an EM algorithm. The tcR package in R was used for shared clonotype analysis, with sharing normalized by the product of cloneset sizes. To study raw recombination without the effects of thymic and clonal selection, out-of-frame nonproductive sequences were analyzed. The public reads were reanalyzed by TCRdb: fastp trimming at Q25, MiXCR alignment, in-frame beta chains only. Rows merge per CDR3 protein into single entries with the most common DNA and genes. TCRdb's processing, not the authors', yielded these V and J calls. The sample has roughly 1.6 million distinct CDR3 sequences on record, about 31% of them singletons. Roughly 0.3% of the sample goes to the ten largest clones.

Every donor was a healthy Caucasian. With regard to this clonotype: The antigen it binds to is not known. The junction shows a germline mismatch at one end, possibly a read error.

What was sequenced was cord blood. The source is a newborn girl in good health.

For the CDR3, the sequence is CASSLRGGRDNERFF. The nucleotide sequence is given as TGTGCCAGCAGCTTACGGGGGGGCCGAGACAATGAGCGGTTCTTC. The rearrangement joined TRBV11-2 to TRBJ2-1; 8 central nucleotides agree with TRBD2. Including the terminal cysteine and phenylalanine, the CDR3 comprises 15 residues. This entry keeps only the CDR3 DNA: 45 bases, framed from base 1. The germline V gene yields SGHAT for CDR1 and FQNNGV for CDR2. The variable domain in full, with residues beyond the CDR3 obtained from the reference TRBV11-2 and TRBJ2-1 genes, is EAGVAQSPRYKIIEKRQSVAFWCNPISGHATLYWYQQILGQGPKLLIQFQNNGVVDDSQLPKDRFSAERLKGVDSTLKIQPAKLEDSAVYLCASSLRGGRDNERFFGPGTRLTVL.